These 31 T cell receptor beta chains were all obtained from the same sample, sequenced in a study of shared clonotypes between healthy human individuals. This table comes from immunoSEQ multiplex PCR, and its TCRdb copy is limited to in-frame clones, with some not included. The top ten hold about 2% of the sample, which has 600,000 to 750,000 clones, roughly 78% seen once. The specimen sequenced was memory CD4+ T cells sorted from blood. Documented subset: CD45RA-negative fraction. The source of these receptors is a woman in her twenties or thirties in good health.

Many counts were recorded for this clone. The chain has TRBV7-2 and TRBJ1-5, with D perhaps matching TRBD1 (5 bases). Between the trimmed V and J ends, which lost 3 bases and 0 bases, there was a span of 12 bases. The CDR3 has 16 amino acids. Per the germline V gene, CDR1 is SGHTA and CDR2 is FQGNSA. The CDR3 loop reads CASSFTGTSSNQPQHF. DNA for the CDR3: TGTGCCAGCAGCTTCACCGGGACGTCTAGCAATCAGCCCCAGCATTTT.

The chain is built from TRBV10-2 and TRBJ1-2; 7 nucleotides agree with TRBD1. The CDR3 is made up of 14 amino acids. The junction had 9 bases not matched to a gene; V was cut back by 3 bases and J by 8 bases. Per germline, CDR1 WSHSY and CDR2 SAAADI. This CDR3 is CASSDWQGEEGYTF. CDR3 in DNA: TGCGCCAGCAGTGATTGGCAGGGGGAAGAGGGCTACACCTTC.

The V and J genes are TRBV9 and TRBJ1-2, with D hard to call. Looked up from germline, CDR1 is SGDLS and CDR2 is YYNGEE. Trimming cost V 4 bases and J 0 bases, with 19 bases left between them. The CDR3 runs 17 residues. The CDR3 sequence is CASSSSVGGRTNYGYTF. CDR3 DNA sequence: TGTGCCAGCAGCTCCTCCGTGGGAGGGAGGACTAACTATGGCTACACCTTC.

V usage is TRBV28 and J usage is TRBJ1-1; D is ambiguous. V was clipped by 7 bases and J by 1 base, with 16 bases between them. Germline values: CDR1 MDHEN, CDR2 SYDVKM. The length of the CDR3 is 15 residues. For the CDR3, the DNA is TGTGCCAGCATACTAAACGAGGCGGGGAACACTGAAGCTTTCTTT. It specifies CASILNEAGNTEAFF.

The chain couples TRBV6-8 to TRBJ1-5; D is possibly TRBD1 (5 bases). The CDR3 sequence is 17 residues long. Looked up from germline, CDR1 is MNHGY and CDR2 is SAAAGT. V was cut by 8 bases and J by 0 bases, with 20 bases left in between. CDR3: CASVLGTQLGSNQPQHF. The CDR3 DNA sequence: TGTGCCAGCGTTCTCGGGACCCAACTGGGTAGCAATCAGCCCCAGCATTTT.

The chain employs TRBV5-4 and TRBJ1-2, with no clear D. V gave up 4 bases and J gave up 2 bases, with 9 bases separating them. Germline loops: CDR1 SGHNT, CDR2 YYREEE (reference sequence). The CDR3 is made up of 13 amino acids. CDR3 nucleotide sequence: TGTGCCAGCAGCCGCGGGGAAAACTATGGCTACACCTTC. Its translation: CASSRGENYGYTF.

A single count supports this clone. The genes are TRBV5-4 and TRBJ2-1, with no clear D. Germline CDR1 reads SGHNT; CDR2 reads YYREEE (reference sequence). The V and J ends lost 1 base and 7 bases respectively, with 15 bases between them. The CDR3 runs 15 residues. In nucleotides, the CDR3 is TGTGCCAGCAGCTTGTTGACTGGAACATTTAATGAGCAGTTCTTC. This gives the protein CASSLLTGTFNEQFF.

This chain connects TRBV9 to TRBJ1-2; TRBD1 might be the D (5 bases). The CDR3 contains 15 residues. The V end was cut by 0 bases, the J end by 4 bases, with 13 bases between. Germline V gives CDR1 SGDLS, CDR2 YYNGEE. The CDR3 spells CASSVAAGLGYGYTF. The DNA for the CDR3 is TGTGCCAGCAGCGTAGCTGCAGGGTTAGGCTATGGCTACACCTTC.

This clone was picked up one time. The chain employs TRBV5-1 and TRBJ2-5, with 7 nucleotides matching TRBD2. After removal of 4 bases from V and 5 bases from J, the junction contained 8 bases not matched to a gene. The V gene's germline CDR1 is SGHRS and CDR2 YFSETQ. CDR3 length equals 14 residues. The CDR3 sequence is CASSPGTMGETQYF. The CDR3 DNA is TGCGCCAGCAGCCCGGGGACTATGGGGGAGACCCAGTACTTC.

This clone was detected ten times or more. The chain joins TRBV2 to TRBJ1-1; 8 nucleotides agree with TRBD1. V shed 5 bases, J shed 4 bases, and the junction held 6 bases outside the gene matches. The CDR3 extends over 14 amino acids. Per germline, CDR1 SNHLY and CDR2 FYNNEI. In DNA, the CDR3 is TGTGCCAGCAGTACGACAGGGGTCGTCACTGAAGCTTTCTTT. Its protein is CASSTTGVVTEAFF. The full variable domain, completed using reference TRBV2 and TRBJ1-1, is EPEVTQTPSHQVTQMGQEVILRCVPISNHLYFYWYRQILGQKVEFLVSFYNNEISEKSEIFDDQFSVERPDGSNFTLKIRSTKLEDSAMYFCASSTTGVVTEAFFGQGTRLTVV.

The genes are TRBV19 and TRBJ1-2; D ambiguous. The CDR3 is made up of 11 amino acids. The germline V and J ends were trimmed by 7 bases and 5 bases, with 8 bases remaining between them. Germline V CDR1 and CDR2: LNHDA, SQIVND (reference sequence). This CDR3 reads CASTNKYGYTF. The CDR3 DNA follows: TGTGCCAGTACCAACAAGTATGGCTACACCTTC. Full variable domain (rest looked up from reference TRBV19 and TRBJ1-2): DGGITQSPKYLFRKEGQNVTLSCEQNLNHDAMYWYRQDPGQGLRLIYYSQIVNDFQKGDIAEGYSVSREKKESFPLTVTSAQKNPTAFYLCASTNKYGYTFGSGTRLTVV.

The rearrangement uses TRBV2 and TRBJ2-1, with a weak D call TRBD2 (6 bases). There are 14 residues in the CDR3. Germline-derived CDR1 and CDR2 are SNHLY and FYNNEI. Trimming shortened V by 8 bases and J by 8 bases, and 19 bases separated the two germline ends. The CDR3 protein is CASAGTPEGDEQFF. For the CDR3, the DNA is TGTGCCAGCGCCGGGACTCCCGAGGGCGATGAGCAGTTCTTC.

The chain recombines TRBV27 with TRBJ1-5; D gene uncertain. The V end lost 7 bases, the J end lost 2 bases, and 9 bases lay between the germline ends. CDR1 MNHEY and CDR2 SMNVEV come from the germline V gene (reference sequence). The CDR3 has 13 residues. The DNA of the CDR3 is TGTGCCAGCAAGGCTACGGGCAATCAGCCCCAGCATTTT. Its translation: CASKATGNQPQHF.

This chain links TRBV14 with TRBJ2-5; 13 bases fit TRBD2. The CDR3 length is 15 residues. V dropped 4 bases and J dropped 5; count of bases not matched to a gene: 4. CDR1 SGHDN and CDR2 FVKESK come from the germline V gene. CDR3 protein: CASSPGLAGVETQYF. The CDR3 nucleotides are TGTGCCAGCAGCCCCGGACTAGCGGGAGTGGAGACCCAGTACTTC. The full variable domain, its missing parts supplied by reference TRBV14 and TRBJ2-5, is EAGVTQFPSHSVIEKGQTVTLRCDPISGHDNLYWYRRVMGKEIKFLLHFVKESKQDESGMPNNRFLAERTGGTYSTLKVQPAELEDSGVYFCASSPGLAGVETQYFGPGTRLLVL.

The V call is TRBV4-2, the J call TRBJ2-6; 7 bases agree with TRBD2. V lost 0 bases to trimming and J lost 2 bases; unmatched junction nucleotides: 4. Germline V CDR1 and CDR2: LGHNA, YNFKEQ. The CDR3 contains 17 residues. The CDR3 reads CASSQEGGSTGANVLTF. The CDR3, as DNA: TGTGCCAGCAGCCAAGAGGGCGGGAGCACTGGGGCCAACGTCCTGACTTTC.

In nucleotides, the CDR3 is TGCGCCAGCAGCTTTGGATCTAGCGGGAGATGGGAGACCCAGTACTTC. Its translation is CASSFGSSGRWETQYF. V and J are TRBV5-1 and TRBJ2-5; 10 nucleotides match TRBD2. Germline values: CDR1 SGHRS, CDR2 YFSETQ. CDR3 size: 16 residues. Losses at the gene ends were 2 bases for V and 5 bases for J; bases not matched to a gene: 9.

V usage is TRBV2 and J usage is TRBJ1-5; no definite D call. Per the germline V gene, CDR1 is SNHLY and CDR2 is FYNNEI. The CDR3 is 14 amino acids. The germline V and J ends were trimmed by 1 base and 3 bases, with 7 bases remaining between them. The CDR3 nucleotides read TGTGCCAGCAGTGAAGAGTGGAACAATCAGCCCCAGCATTTT. Residues: CASSEEWNNQPQHF. Full variable domain (outside the CDR3, taken from reference TRBV2 and TRBJ1-5): EPEVTQTPSHQVTQMGQEVILRCVPISNHLYFYWYRQILGQKVEFLVSFYNNEISEKSEIFDDQFSVERPDGSNFTLKIRSTKLEDSAMYFCASSEEWNNQPQHFGDGTRLSIL.

Points on this clone: Other DNA sequences in this specimen translate into the identical CDR3. The genes are TRBV28 and TRBJ2-1; 8 positions agree with TRBD2. The CDR3 consists of 14 residues. The germline gives CDR1 MDHEN, CDR2 SYDVKM. Trimming cost V 5 bases and J 4 bases; bases outside gene matches: 4. CDR3 sequence reads: CASSTSGAYNEQFF. In DNA, the CDR3 is TGTGCCAGCAGTACTAGCGGCGCTTACAATGAGCAGTTCTTC.

The gene calls are TRBV6-1 and TRBJ2-2; possibly TRBD2 for D (7 bases). Per the germline V gene, CDR1 is MNHNS and CDR2 is SASEGT. With 6 bases removed from V and 8 bases from J, the gap between germline ends came to 19 bases. This CDR3 spans 15 amino acids. The CDR3 here is CASRTGTGGTGELFF. DNA for the CDR3: TGTGCCAGCAGGACCGGGACGGGGGGCACTGGGGAGCTGTTTTTT.

The chain links TRBV11-2 to TRBJ2-1; D unresolved. From germline, CDR1 is SGHAT and CDR2 FQNNGV. The CDR3 has 13 amino acids. V gave up 1 base and J gave up 5 bases, with 6 bases separating them. The CDR3 reads CASSLAPNNEQFF. The CDR3 DNA is TGTGCCAGCAGCTTAGCCCCTAACAATGAGCAGTTCTTC. The full variable domain, with the rest looked up from reference TRBV11-2 and TRBJ2-1, is EAGVAQSPRYKIIEKRQSVAFWCNPISGHATLYWYQQILGQGPKLLIQFQNNGVVDDSQLPKDRFSAERLKGVDSTLKIQPAKLEDSAVYLCASSLAPNNEQFFGPGTRLTVL.

This rearrangement joins TRBV5-5 to TRBJ2-5, with D perhaps being TRBD1 or TRBD2 (6 bases each). V was clipped by 2 bases and J by 4 bases, with 12 bases between them. The CDR3 consists of 14 residues. From germline, CDR1 is SGHKS and CDR2 YYEKEE (reference sequence). The CDR3 loop reads CASSFRGLGETQYF. The DNA for the CDR3 is TGTGCCAGCAGCTTCCGGGGGCTAGGAGAGACCCAGTACTTC.

The chain links TRBV2 to TRBJ1-2; tentatively, D is TRBD1 (6 bases). The germline V gene has CDR1 SNHLY and CDR2 FYNNEI. The CDR3 is 14 amino acids. V shed 6 bases and J shed 0 bases, with 11 bases lying between them. CDR3 sequence (DNA): TGTGCCAGCAGCTCCACAGGGTCTAACTATGGCTACACCTTC. Protein: CASSSTGSNYGYTF.

The chain has TRBV5-4 and TRBJ2-3; D is perhaps TRBD2 (6 bases). Germline V gene sequence: CDR1 SGHNT, CDR2 YYREEE (reference sequence). Trimming cost V 2 bases and J 5 bases, with 12 bases left between them. This CDR3 comprises 14 residues. CDR3 residues: CASSFGGRKDTQYF. CDR3 nucleotide sequence: TGTGCCAGCAGCTTCGGTGGGAGGAAAGATACGCAGTATTTT.

The chain combines TRBV5-4 with TRBJ1-1, with D tentatively TRBD1 (5 bases). V shed 0 bases and J shed 0 bases, with 9 bases lying between them. The germline V gene encodes CDR1 SGHNT and CDR2 YYREEE (reference sequence). The CDR3 length is 15 residues. Written as DNA, the CDR3 is TGTGCCAGCAGCTTGGGGGGACTACTGAACACTGAAGCTTTCTTT. Residues: CASSLGGLLNTEAFF.

The V and J genes are TRBV5-1 and TRBJ1-2, with D uncertain. Deletions cut 4 bases from V and 0 bases from J, with 4 bases between. Germline values: CDR1 SGHRS, CDR2 YFSETQ. The CDR3 runs to 12 residues. This CDR3 is CASSATNYGYTF. The DNA for the CDR3 is TGCGCCAGCAGCGCCACTAACTATGGCTACACCTTC. Using reference TRBV5-1 and TRBJ1-2 for the parts outside the CDR3, the full variable domain is KAGVTQTPRYLIKTRGQQVTLSCSPISGHRSVSWYQQTPGQGLQFLFEYFSETQRNKGNFPGRFSGRQFSNSRSEMNVSTLELGDSALYLCASSATNYGYTFGSGTRLTVV.

The chain couples TRBV11-2 to TRBJ2-7, with D perhaps matching TRBD2 (5 bases). The CDR3 loop spans 14 amino acids. Trimming cost V 1 base and J 4 bases, with 11 bases left between them. Per the germline V gene, CDR1 is SGHAT and CDR2 is FQNNGV. The chain's CDR3 is CASSLAGVSYEQYF. As DNA, the CDR3 is TGTGCCAGCAGCTTAGCCGGGGTGAGTTACGAGCAGTACTTC.

This clone appeared a few times. The gene calls are TRBV5-1 and TRBJ1-4; 8 bases line up with TRBD1. The CDR3 loop spans 15 amino acids. Germline V CDR1 and CDR2: SGHRS, YFSETQ. J was trimmed by 8 bases and V by 0 bases; bases with no gene match: 6. Written as DNA, the CDR3 is TGCGCCAGCAGCTTGGAGCAGGGGGCATCCGAAAAACTGTTTTTT. It codes for CASSLEQGASEKLFF.

This clone was seen a few times. The chain recombines TRBV7-2 with TRBJ1-5; D unclear. Trimming pared 6 bases from V and 0 bases from J, leaving 3 bases between. This CDR3 spans 12 amino acids. CDR1 is SGHTA, CDR2 FQGNSA, per germline. The CDR3 nucleotides read TGTGCCAGCAGTAATAGCAATCAGCCCCAGCATTTT. Translating it yields CASSNSNQPQHF.

This clone was detected only once. V gene TRBV7-6 combines with J gene TRBJ1-1; TRBD1 aligns across 8 bases. V shed 2 bases and J 1 base; nucleotides not matched to a gene: 9. CDR1 is SGHVS and CDR2 is FNYEAQ in the germline V gene. The CDR3 totals 17 residues. This CDR3 is CASSLIQGAAQNTEAFF. The CDR3 DNA reads as TGTGCCAGCAGCTTAATTCAGGGGGCAGCCCAGAACACTGAAGCTTTCTTT.

The J gene is TRBJ2-4, the V gene TRBV5-1; no clear D. V lost 0 bases to trimming and J lost 5 bases, with 6 bases between them. CDR3 length: 13 residues. CDR1 and CDR2 (germline): SGHRS, YFSETQ. The CDR3 is CASSLGQENIQYF. As DNA, the CDR3 is TGCGCCAGCAGCTTGGGGCAGGAAAACATTCAGTACTTC.

The chain employs TRBV18 and TRBJ2-1; TRBD2 aligns across 7 bases. Germline assignment: CDR1 KGHSH and CDR2 LQKENI. This CDR3 comprises 14 residues. J lost 7 bases, V lost 2 bases, and 5 bases had no gene match. The CDR3 protein is CASSPASGDNEQFF. The CDR3 DNA sequence: TGTGCCAGCTCACCAGCTAGCGGTGATAATGAGCAGTTCTTC.